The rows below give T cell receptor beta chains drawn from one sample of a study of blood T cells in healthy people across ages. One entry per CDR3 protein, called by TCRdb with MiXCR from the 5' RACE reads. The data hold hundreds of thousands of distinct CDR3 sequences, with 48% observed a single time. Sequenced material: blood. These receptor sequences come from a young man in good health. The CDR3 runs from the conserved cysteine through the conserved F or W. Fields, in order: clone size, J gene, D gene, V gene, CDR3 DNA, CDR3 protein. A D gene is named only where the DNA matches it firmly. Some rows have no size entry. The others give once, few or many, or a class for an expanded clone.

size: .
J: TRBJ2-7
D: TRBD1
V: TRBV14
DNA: TGTGCCAGCAGCCAAGATCGTCCCGGGACAGGAGCCTACGAGCAGTACTTC
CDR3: CASSQDRPGTGAYEQYF

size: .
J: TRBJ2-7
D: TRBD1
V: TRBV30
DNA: TGTGCCTGGAGCCCCGGGACAGGGGCCCACGAGCAGTACTTC
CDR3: CAWSPGTGAHEQYF

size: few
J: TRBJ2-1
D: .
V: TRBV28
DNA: TGTGCCAGCAGTTTGTTGGGTGGTGGTTACAATGAGCAGTTCTTC
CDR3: CASSLLGGGYNEQFF

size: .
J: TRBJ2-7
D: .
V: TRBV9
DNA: TGTGCCAGCAGCCCCTCAAGGGATCTCTACGAGCAGTACTTC
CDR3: CASSPSRDLYEQYF

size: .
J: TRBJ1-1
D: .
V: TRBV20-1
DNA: TGCAGTGCTAGATCCAGGGCGGGGAGCATTCGGGGGAACACTGAAGCTTTCTTT
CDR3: CSARSRAGSIRGNTEAFF

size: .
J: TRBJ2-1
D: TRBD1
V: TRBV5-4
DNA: TGTGCCAGCAGCCCCCCGGGCAGGGGGCTATCCAATGAGCAGTTCTTC
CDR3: CASSPPGRGLSNEQFF

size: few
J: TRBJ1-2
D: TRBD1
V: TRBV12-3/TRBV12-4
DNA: TGTGCCAGCAGCCTGGACAGGACAAACTATGGCTACACCTTC
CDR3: CASSLDRTNYGYTF

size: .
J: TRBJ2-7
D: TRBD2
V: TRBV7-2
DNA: TGTGCCAGCAGCTTAGCGTCGGTAGCGGGGGGGTACCGCTCCTACAATGAGCAGTACTTC
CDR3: CASSLASVAGGYRSYNEQYF

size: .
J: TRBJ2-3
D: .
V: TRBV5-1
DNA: TGCGCCAGCAGCTTTGAGGGGGTCCCCGAGGGAGATACGCAGTATTTT
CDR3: CASSFEGVPEGDTQYF

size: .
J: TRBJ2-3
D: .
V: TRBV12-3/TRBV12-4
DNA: TGTGCCAGCAGTTTATCAGACCGGGGGCATACAGATACGCAGTATTTT
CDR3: CASSLSDRGHTDTQYF

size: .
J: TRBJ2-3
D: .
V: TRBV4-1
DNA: TGCGCCAGCAGCCAACGGGGAGGGGGTACGCAGTATTTT
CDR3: CASSQRGGGTQYF

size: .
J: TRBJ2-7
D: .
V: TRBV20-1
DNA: TGCAGTGCTAGAGGCCAGACGCCTTACGAGCAGTACTTC
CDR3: CSARGQTPYEQYF

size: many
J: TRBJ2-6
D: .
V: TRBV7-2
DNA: TGTGCCAGCAGCTTAGCTCTCAGGGCTGGGGCCAACGTCCTGACTTTC
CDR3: CASSLALRAGANVLTF

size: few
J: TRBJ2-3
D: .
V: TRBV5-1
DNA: TGCGCCAGCAGCTTGGTGTCTACCAGCACAGATACGCAGTATTTT
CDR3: CASSLVSTSTDTQYF

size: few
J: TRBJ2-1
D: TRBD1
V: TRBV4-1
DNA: TGCGCCAGCAGCCAGGGGACAGGGGCCAACAATGAGCAGTTCTTC
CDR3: CASSQGTGANNEQFF

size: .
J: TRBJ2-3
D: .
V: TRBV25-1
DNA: TGTGCCAGCAGTGAATGGGGGGACACAGATACGCAGTATTTT
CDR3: CASSEWGDTDTQYF

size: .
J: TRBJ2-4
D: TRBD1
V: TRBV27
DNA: TGTGCCAGCAGTTCTCGGACAGGGGGAGCGGACATTCAGTACTTC
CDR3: CASSSRTGGADIQYF

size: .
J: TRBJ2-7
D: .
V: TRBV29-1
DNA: TGCAGCGGACAGACAGCCTACGAGCAGTACTTC
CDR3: CSGQTAYEQYF

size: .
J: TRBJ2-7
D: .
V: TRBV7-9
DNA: TGTGCCAGCACCAAGAGTAGCTCCTACGAGCAGTACTTC
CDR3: CASTKSSSYEQYF

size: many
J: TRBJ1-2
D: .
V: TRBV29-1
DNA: TGCAGCGTTTCCGCCGGAGGACCTAACTATGGCTACACCTTC
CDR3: CSVSAGGPNYGYTF

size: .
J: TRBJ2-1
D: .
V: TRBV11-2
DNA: TGTGCCAGCAGCTTGTCGGGGGTCCTAAATGAGCAGTTCTTC
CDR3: CASSLSGVLNEQFF

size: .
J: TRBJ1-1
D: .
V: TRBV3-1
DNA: TGTGCCAGCAGCCAAGGAGACAGGCCGAACACTGAAGCTTTCTTT
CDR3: CASSQGDRPNTEAFF

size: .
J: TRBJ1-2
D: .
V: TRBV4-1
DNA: TGCGCCAGCAGCCAAGGGGAACAGACTAACTATGGCTACACCTTC
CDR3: CASSQGEQTNYGYTF

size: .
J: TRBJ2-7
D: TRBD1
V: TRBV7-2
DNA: TGTGCCAGCAGCAACCGGACAGGGAGCTACGAGCAGTACTTC
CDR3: CASSNRTGSYEQYF

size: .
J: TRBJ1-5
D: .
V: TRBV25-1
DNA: TGTGCCGGTACAGAGTCAGATCAGCCCCAGCATTTT
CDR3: CAGTESDQPQHF

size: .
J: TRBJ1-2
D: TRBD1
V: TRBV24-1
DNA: TGTGCCACCAGTGATTCCGGACAGGGCGGGAAGGGCTACACCTTC
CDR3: CATSDSGQGGKGYTF

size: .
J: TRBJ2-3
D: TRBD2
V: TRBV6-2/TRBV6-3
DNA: TGTGCCAGCAGTTACGCCGGGGGGGCGTACGATACGCAGTATTTT
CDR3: CASSYAGGAYDTQYF

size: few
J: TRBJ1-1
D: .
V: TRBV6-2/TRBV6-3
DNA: TGTGCCAGCAGTTTCCCTAGGTGGATGAACACTGAAGCTTTCTTT
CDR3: CASSFPRWMNTEAFF

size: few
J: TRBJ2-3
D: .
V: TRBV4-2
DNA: TGTGCCAGCAGCCAAGATCCCCCGCGGGATACGCAGTATTTT
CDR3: CASSQDPPRDTQYF

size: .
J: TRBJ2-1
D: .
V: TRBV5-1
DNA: TGCGCCAGCAGCTTAACAACGGATAACAATGAGCAGTTCTTC
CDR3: CASSLTTDNNEQFF

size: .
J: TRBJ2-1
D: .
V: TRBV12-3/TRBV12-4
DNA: TGTACCACCTCCCGGGGGACGGGCTACAATGAGCAGTTCTTC
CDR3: CTTSRGTGYNEQFF

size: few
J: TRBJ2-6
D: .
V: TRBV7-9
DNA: TGTGCCAGCAGCTTAGTGCCCTCTCCCTCTGGGGCCAACGTCCTGACTTTC
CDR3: CASSLVPSPSGANVLTF

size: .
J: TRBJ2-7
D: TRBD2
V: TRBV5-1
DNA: TGCGCCAGCAGCTTTCGAGCGCCCGGGGAGGGTTACGAGCAGTACTTC
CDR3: CASSFRAPGEGYEQYF

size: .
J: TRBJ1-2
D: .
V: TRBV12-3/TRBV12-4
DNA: TGTGCCAGCAGTCCAGGGACGGTCGGGAGCACCTTC
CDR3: CASSPGTVGSTF

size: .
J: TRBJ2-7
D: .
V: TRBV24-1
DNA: TGTGCCACCGGGGATAAAGGCTCACCGTACTTC
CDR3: CATGDKGSPYF

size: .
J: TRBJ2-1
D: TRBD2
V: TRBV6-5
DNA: TGTGCCAGCAGTACTCCAGCGGGGGGGGCTGAGCAGTTCTTC
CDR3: CASSTPAGGAEQFF

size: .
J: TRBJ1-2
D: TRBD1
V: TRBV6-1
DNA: TGTGCCAGCAGTAGTACAGGGGGCGGTTACTATGGCTACACCTTC
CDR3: CASSSTGGGYYGYTF

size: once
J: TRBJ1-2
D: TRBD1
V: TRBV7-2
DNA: TGTGCCAGCAGCTTAGGGGACAGGGTTACGTTAATTTATAACTATGGCTACACCTTC
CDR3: CASSLGDRVTLIYNYGYTF

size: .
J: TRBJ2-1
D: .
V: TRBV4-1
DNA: TGCGCCAGCAGCCCGCAGGGTGACTACTTAAGCTCCTACAATGAGCAGTTCTTC
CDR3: CASSPQGDYLSSYNEQFF

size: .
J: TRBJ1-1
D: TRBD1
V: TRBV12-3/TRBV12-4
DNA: TGTGCCAGCAACCCGACAGGGGGGAATGAAGCTTTCTTT
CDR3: CASNPTGGNEAFF

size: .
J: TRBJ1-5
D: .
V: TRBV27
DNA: TGTGCCAGATGGGGTCAAGGGGTGGGTAATAATCAGCCCCAGCATTTT
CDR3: CARWGQGVGNNQPQHF

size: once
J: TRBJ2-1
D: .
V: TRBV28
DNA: TGTGCCAGCACCACTGGGGCGACCAACTACAATGAGCAGTTCTTC
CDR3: CASTTGATNYNEQFF

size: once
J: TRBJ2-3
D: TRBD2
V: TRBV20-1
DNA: TGCAGTGCTACCCCGACTAGCGGGGTGGTTTTTAACACAGATACGCAGTATTTT
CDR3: CSATPTSGVVFNTDTQYF

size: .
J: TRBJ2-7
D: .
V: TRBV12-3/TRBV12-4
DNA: TGTGCCAGCAGGAGACATGGATCTTTTTACGAGCAGTACTTC
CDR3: CASRRHGSFYEQYF

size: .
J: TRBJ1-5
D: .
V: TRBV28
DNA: TGTGCCAGCGGGGTCCCGGGTAGTTTTCAGCCCCAGCATTTT
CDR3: CASGVPGSFQPQHF

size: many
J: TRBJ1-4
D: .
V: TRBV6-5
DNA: TGTGCCAGCAGTACCGTTCCCCGGGCCCACGTTCTGTTTTTT
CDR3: CASSTVPRAHVLFF

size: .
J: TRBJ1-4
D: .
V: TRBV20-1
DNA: TGCAGTGCTAGATCCGGAGGAAACGAAAAACTGTTTTTT
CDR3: CSARSGGNEKLFF

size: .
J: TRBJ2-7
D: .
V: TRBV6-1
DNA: TGTGCCAGCAGTGATTTGCACGAGCAGTACTTC
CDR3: CASSDLHEQYF

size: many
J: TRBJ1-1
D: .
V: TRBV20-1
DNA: TGCAGTGCCAAGACTAGGGGAGGACTGAACACTGAAGCTTTCTTT
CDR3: CSAKTRGGLNTEAFF

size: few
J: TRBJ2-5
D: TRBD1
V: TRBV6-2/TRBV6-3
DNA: TGTGCCAGCAGCCTCGACCCGGGACAGGGGGGAGAGACCCAGTACTTC
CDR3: CASSLDPGQGGETQYF

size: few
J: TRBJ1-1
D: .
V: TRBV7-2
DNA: TGTGCCAGCAGCCCCCCCACCGGGACTGAAGCTTTCTTT
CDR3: CASSPPTGTEAFF

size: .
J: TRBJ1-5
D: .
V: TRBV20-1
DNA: TGCAGTGCTAGAGATCTTTGGAGGGGAACGTATGACAATCAGCCCCAGCATTTT
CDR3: CSARDLWRGTYDNQPQHF

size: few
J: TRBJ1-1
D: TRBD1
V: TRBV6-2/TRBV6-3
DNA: TGTGCCAGCAGTCCGACAGGGACGAACACTGAAGCTTTCTTT
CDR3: CASSPTGTNTEAFF

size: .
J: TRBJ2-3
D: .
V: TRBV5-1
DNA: TGCGCCAGCAGAACTGGGGCGAGCGCTAGCACAGATACGCAGTATTTT
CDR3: CASRTGASASTDTQYF

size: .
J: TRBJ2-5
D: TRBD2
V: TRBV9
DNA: TGTGCCAGCAGCGTAGAGGTAGCGGGGGGAGAGACCCAGTACTTC
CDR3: CASSVEVAGGETQYF

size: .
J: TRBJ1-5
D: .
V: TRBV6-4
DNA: TGTGCCAGCAGTGACTCTGGGGGGGGTCAGCCCCAGCATTTT
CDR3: CASSDSGGGQPQHF

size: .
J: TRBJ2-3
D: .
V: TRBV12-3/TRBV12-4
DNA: TGTGCCAGCAGTTCGGGGTACAGATCGACAGGAGATACGCAGTATTTT
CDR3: CASSSGYRSTGDTQYF

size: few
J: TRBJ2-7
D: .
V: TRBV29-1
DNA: TGCAGCTCATCAGGGGGGTTAGAAGCCGAGCAGTACTTC
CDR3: CSSSGGLEAEQYF

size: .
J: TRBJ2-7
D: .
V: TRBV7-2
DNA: TGTGCCAGCAGCTTAGAGGGACGGACACACTACGAGCAGTACTTC
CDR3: CASSLEGRTHYEQYF

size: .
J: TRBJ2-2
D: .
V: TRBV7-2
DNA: TGTGCCAGCAGCTTATTCGGCCCCGCAGGGGTGAACACCGGGGAGCTGTTTTTT
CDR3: CASSLFGPAGVNTGELFF